These 15 T cell receptor beta chains originate from one sample sequenced in a study of cytomegalovirus exposure and HLA in healthy donors. Clones were sequenced by immunoSEQ multiplex PCR, and TCRdb holds only the in-frame ones, with some missing. The table has 200,000 or so clones, 80% to 90% seen once. Source material: PBMCs. The receptors were sampled from a woman under 40 in good health and CMV-seropositive.

CDR3 amino acids: CATSRDGGLRANVLTF. The CDR3, as DNA: TGTGCCACCAGCAGAGACGGGGGGTTGCGGGCCAACGTCCTGACTTTC. V usage is TRBV15 and J usage is TRBJ2-6, with 7 bases fitting TRBD2. The CDR3 extends over 16 amino acids. Germline V gene sequence: CDR1 LNHNV, CDR2 YYDKDF (reference sequence). With V trimmed by 0 bases and J by 5 bases, 4 bases remained unmatched. The full variable domain, rest sourced from reference TRBV15 and TRBJ2-6, is DAMVIQNPRYQVTQFGKPVTLSCSQTLNHNVMYWYQQKSSQAPKLLFHYYDKDFNNEADTPDNFQSRRPNTSFCFLDIRSPGLGDTAMYLCATSRDGGLRANVLTFGAGSRLTVL.

As for this clone: The same CDR3 arises from other DNA sequences in this sample as well. V gene TRBV5-1 combines with J gene TRBJ2-3; a possible D gene is TRBD1 (5 bases). The CDR3 covers 13 residues. Trimming removed 2 bases at V and 1 base at J, with 5 bases between. CDR1 and CDR2 from the germline V gene are SGHRS and YFSETQ. The CDR3 here is CASSLQGTDTQYF. The CDR3 nucleotides are TGCGCCAGCAGCTTACAGGGCACAGATACGCAGTATTTT. The full variable domain, with the rest looked up from reference TRBV5-1 and TRBJ2-3, is KAGVTQTPRYLIKTRGQQVTLSCSPISGHRSVSWYQQTPGQGLQFLFEYFSETQRNKGNFPGRFSGRQFSNSRSEMNVSTLELGDSALYLCASSLQGTDTQYFGPGTRLTVL.

J is TRBJ2-7 and V is TRBV11-3, with 12 bases that match TRBD2. CDR1 and CDR2 from the germline V gene are SGHNT and YENEEA. CDR3 length equals 14 residues. Unmatched junction bases numbered 5, after V lost 5 bases and J lost 6 bases. CDR3 amino acids: CASSRLAGVSEQYF. CDR3 DNA sequence: TGTGCCAGCAGCCGACTAGCGGGAGTGAGCGAGCAGTACTTC. Combining the CDR3 with reference TRBV11-3 and TRBJ2-7 gives the whole variable domain EAGVVQSPRYKIIEKKQPVAFWCNPISGHNTLYWYLQNLGQGPELLIRYENEEAVDDSQLPKDRFSAERLKGVDSTLKIQPAELGDSAVYLCASSRLAGVSEQYFGPGTRLTVT.

The chain combines TRBV6-5 with TRBJ1-1; weak D call: TRBD1 (5 bases). CDR1 and CDR2 (germline): MNHEY, SVGAGI. Trimming took 6 bases from V and 4 from J, leaving 12 bases between them. This CDR3 comprises 13 residues. The CDR3 nucleotides read TGTGCCAGCAGGGGCCAGGGCAGCACTGAAGCTTTCTTT. Translated: CASRGQGSTEAFF.

J is TRBJ1-2 and V is TRBV5-1, with a weak D call TRBD1 (5 bases). The V gene's germline CDR1 is SGHRS and CDR2 YFSETQ. The CDR3 is made up of 14 amino acids. The V end was cut by 5 bases, the J end by 3 bases, with 14 bases between. DNA for the CDR3: TGCGCCAGCAGGGTAGTGGAAGGGGACTATGGCTACACCTTC. Its translation is CASRVVEGDYGYTF.

The chain couples TRBV19 to TRBJ1-5; possibly TRBD1 for D (6 bases). Germline values: CDR1 LNHDA, CDR2 SQIVND (reference sequence). V lost 7 bases, J lost 6 bases, and 22 bases lay in between. The CDR3 sequence is 16 residues long. The CDR3: CASTQYRAETGQPQHF. Written as DNA, the CDR3 is TGTGCCAGTACCCAGTACAGGGCCGAGACAGGTCAGCCCCAGCATTTT.

This sequence joins TRBV2 and TRBJ2-7; 10 positions match TRBD1. The V segment lost 7 bases and the J segment 2 bases; nucleotides outside the gene matches: 8. Per the germline V gene, CDR1 is SNHLY and CDR2 is FYNNEI. This CDR3 contains 15 residues. The CDR3 loop reads CASTERDRGAYEQYF. The CDR3 coding sequence is TGTGCCAGCACCGAGAGGGACAGGGGAGCCTACGAGCAGTACTTC.

V usage is TRBV28 and J usage is TRBJ2-6; 9 bases align to TRBD1. Germline lookup yields CDR1 MDHEN and CDR2 SYDVKM. J lost 12 bases, V lost 6 bases, and 9 bases had no gene match. This CDR3 region has 14 residues. The CDR3, as DNA: TGTGCCAGCAGCCTTACCGGGACAGGGCGCGTCCTGACTTTC. Its protein is CASSLTGTGRVLTF.

This rearrangement joins TRBV29-1 to TRBJ2-7; maybe TRBD2 (6 bases). This CDR3 has 13 residues. The V end was cut by 6 bases, the J end by 6 bases, with 18 bases between. The V gene's germline CDR1 is SQVTM and CDR2 ANQGSEA. The CDR3 loop reads CSVNYGGRSEQYF. CDR3 DNA sequence: TGCAGCGTAAATTACGGGGGTCGCTCCGAGCAGTACTTC.

The genes are TRBV7-9 and TRBJ1-1, with D maybe TRBD1 (6 bases). CDR1 and CDR2 from the germline V gene are SEHNR and FQNEAQ (reference sequence). The V end was cut by 4 bases, the J end by 3 bases, with 6 bases between. The CDR3 spans 12 residues. This CDR3 reads CASSYRDTEAFF. CDR3 DNA sequence: TGTGCCAGCAGCTACAGGGACACTGAAGCTTTCTTT.

The DNA of the CDR3 is TGTGCCAGCGAGAGATGGGACAGAAGGAACACCGGGGAGCTGTTTTTT. Amino acid sequence: CASERWDRRNTGELFF. The V gene is TRBV19, the J gene TRBJ2-2, with TRBD1 matching over 7 bases. CDR1 and CDR2 (germline): LNHDA, SQIVND (reference sequence). The CDR3 is made up of 16 amino acids. Trimming took 9 bases from V and 1 from J; bases not matched to a gene: 11.

The J gene is TRBJ2-1, the V gene TRBV14; TRBD2 matches at 7 bases. The germline gives CDR1 SGHDN, CDR2 FVKESK. After removal of 4 bases from V and 3 bases from J, the junction contained 9 bases not matched to a gene. This CDR3 comprises 16 residues. In DNA, the CDR3 is TGTGCCAGCAGCCGGTTGGGGAGGGGCCGCTACAATGAGCAGTTCTTC. Amino acid sequence: CASSRLGRGRYNEQFF. The full variable domain, rest sourced from reference TRBV14 and TRBJ2-1, is EAGVTQFPSHSVIEKGQTVTLRCDPISGHDNLYWYRRVMGKEIKFLLHFVKESKQDESGMPNNRFLAERTGGTYSTLKVQPAELEDSGVYFCASSRLGRGRYNEQFFGPGTRLTVL.

The chain combines TRBV2 with TRBJ1-5, with D unclear. The CDR3 covers 13 residues. CDR1 and CDR2 (germline): SNHLY, FYNNEI. Trimming removed 1 base from V and 11 bases from J, with 12 bases in between. DNA of the CDR3: TGTGCCAGCAGTGAAGGGGGTGTGAGGGCCCAGCATTTT. It encodes CASSEGGVRAQHF.

CDR3 in DNA: TGTGCCAGCAGTCTGACAGAGAACACTGAAGCTTTCTTT. It is translated as CASSLTENTEAFF. The chain employs TRBV2 and TRBJ1-1, with a weak D call TRBD1 (5 bases). CDR1 and CDR2 from the germline V gene are SNHLY and FYNNEI. This CDR3 is built from 13 residues. With 5 bases removed from V and 1 base from J, the gap between germline ends came to 8 bases.

This CDR3 reads CASSPGTGYYEQYF. The DNA of the CDR3 is TGTGCCAGCAGTCCCGGGACAGGGTACTACGAGCAGTACTTC. The chain employs TRBV6-5 and TRBJ2-7; 9 bases match TRBD1. Germline values: CDR1 MNHEY, CDR2 SVGAGI. Unmatched junction bases numbered 5, after V lost 5 bases and J lost 3 bases. The CDR3 covers 14 residues.